These 30 T cell receptor beta chains came from one sample sequenced in a study of OX40 agonist ivuxolimab in advanced cancers. This table comes from immunoSEQ multiplex PCR, and its TCRdb copy is limited to in-frame clones, with some not included. The sample records 41,000 or so clones, approximately 80% being singletons. This specimen was CD4+ or CD8+ T cells sorted from blood, taken in a trial of the OX40 agonist ivuxolimab. The receptor set was obtained from an adult with an advanced solid tumor such as melanoma, head and neck, liver or kidney cancer.

The V call is TRBV11-3, the J call TRBJ2-4; 9 bases map to TRBD1. The V and J ends lost 5 bases and 6 bases, in that order; junction bases with no gene match: 5. Germline loops: CDR1 SGHNT, CDR2 YENEEA. The CDR3 contains 14 residues. DNA of the CDR3: TGTGCCAGCAGCCTAGGGACAGGGAGAAACATTCAGTACTTC. It encodes CASSLGTGRNIQYF. Full variable domain (outside the CDR3, taken from reference TRBV11-3 and TRBJ2-4): EAGVVQSPRYKIIEKKQPVAFWCNPISGHNTLYWYLQNLGQGPELLIRYENEEAVDDSQLPKDRFSAERLKGVDSTLKIQPAELGDSAVYLCASSLGTGRNIQYFGAGTRLSVL.

The sample holds a few counts of this clone. The chain employs TRBV6-6 and TRBJ2-5, with a possible D match to TRBD1 (5 bases). V was clipped by 0 bases and J by 0 bases, with 11 bases between them. Germline CDR1 is MNHNY and CDR2 is SVGAGI (reference sequence). The CDR3 runs 16 residues. CDR3 sequence reads: CASSYSDIGYQETQYF. CDR3 nucleotides: TGTGCCAGCAGTTACTCGGACATCGGGTACCAAGAGACCCAGTACTTC.

V gene TRBV28 combines with J gene TRBJ1-2; TRBD1 aligns across 8 bases. CDR3 length: 15 residues. Germline V gene data show CDR1 as MDHEN and CDR2 as SYDVKM. Germline trimming cut 7 bases from V and 6 bases from J; bases unmatched to any gene: 13. CDR3 bases: TGTGCCAGCATTAAAACGGGACAGGTTGAGGATGGCTACACCTTC. This gives the protein CASIKTGQVEDGYTF.

This chain links TRBV7-8 with TRBJ2-5; TRBD2 might be the D (7 bases). The germline V gene encodes CDR1 SGHVS and CDR2 FQNEAQ. Trimming pared 5 bases from V and 3 bases from J, leaving 19 bases between. The CDR3 totals 16 residues. CDR3 bases: TGTGCCAGCAGCCAGGGAGGGGACATGCCAAAAGAGACCCAGTACTTC. This encodes CASSQGGDMPKETQYF.

The CDR3 region is CASSLRTSGRNEQFF. In DNA form, the CDR3 reads TGTGCCAGCAGCCTGCGGACTAGCGGGAGAAATGAGCAGTTCTTC. V is TRBV5-4 and J is TRBJ2-1; 13 nucleotides line up with TRBD2. CDR1 and CDR2 from the germline V gene are SGHNT and YYREEE (reference sequence). This CDR3 comprises 15 residues. Trimming cost V 4 bases and J 7 bases; bases outside gene matches: 5.

J is TRBJ2-7 and V is TRBV28; TRBD1 agrees at 9 bases. The CDR3 contains 14 residues. CDR1 MDHEN and CDR2 SYDVKM come from the germline V gene. The V and J ends lost 6 bases and 2 bases, in that order; junction bases with no gene match: 5. CDR3 DNA sequence: TGTGCCAGCAGGGAAACAGGGGGCCCCTACGAGCAGTACTTC. It codes for CASRETGGPYEQYF. Full variable domain (outside the CDR3, taken from reference TRBV28 and TRBJ2-7): DVKVTQSSRYLVKRTGEKVFLECVQDMDHENMFWYRQDPGLGLRLIYFSYDVKMKEKGDIPEGYSVSREKKERFSLILESASTNQTSMYLCASRETGGPYEQYFGPGTRLTVT.

This clone was picked up a small number of times. The chain combines TRBV7-6 with TRBJ1-2; no clear D. Trimming pared 7 bases from V and 4 bases from J, leaving 16 bases between. Germline V gives CDR1 SGHVS, CDR2 FNYEAQ. This CDR3 has 14 residues. CDR3 sequence: CASTPISGSYGYTF. The CDR3, as DNA: TGTGCCAGCACCCCTATATCCGGCTCCTATGGCTACACCTTC.

The chain joins TRBV6-1 to TRBJ2-7, with D possibly being TRBD1 (6 bases). The CDR3 extends over 11 amino acids. Trimming left V 6 bases short and J 9 bases short, with 12 bases between. The germline gives CDR1 MNHNS, CDR2 SASEGT. CDR3 DNA sequence: TGTGCCAGCAGCAGACAGGATTCGCAGTACTTC. This translates into CASSRQDSQYF.

The chain links TRBV29-1 to TRBJ2-2; D uncertain. Looked up from germline, CDR1 is SQVTM and CDR2 is ANQGSEA. V was cut by 4 bases and J by 1 base, with 1 base left in between. The CDR3 has 11 amino acids. The CDR3 spells CSVGNTGELFF. DNA for the CDR3: TGCAGCGTTGGGAACACCGGGGAGCTGTTTTTT.

The J gene is TRBJ2-3, the V gene TRBV7-9; 7 nucleotides agree with TRBD1. CDR3 size: 15 residues. Trimming cost V 5 bases and J 7 bases; bases outside gene matches: 12. Germline CDR1 and CDR2: SEHNR and FQNEAQ (reference sequence). CDR3 protein: CASSQEGARRNTQYF. The DNA for the CDR3 is TGTGCCAGCAGCCAAGAGGGGGCGAGGAGGAATACGCAGTATTTT.

V usage is TRBV11-2 and J usage is TRBJ1-2; D unclear. The CDR3 sequence is 12 residues long. The germline V and J ends were trimmed by 1 base and 4 bases, with 4 bases remaining between them. Germline V gives CDR1 SGHAT, CDR2 FQNNGV. The CDR3 DNA is TGTGCCAGCAGCTTAGGGGTCTATGGCTACACCTTC. It is translated as CASSLGVYGYTF.

J is TRBJ1-1 and V is TRBV19; possibly TRBD1 for D (5 bases). V gave up 11 bases and J gave up 3 bases, with 19 bases separating them. Germline lookup yields CDR1 LNHDA and CDR2 SQIVND (reference sequence). The CDR3 spans 14 residues. CDR3 protein: CAVRFQGADTEAFF. CDR3 coding DNA: TGTGCCGTCAGGTTCCAGGGCGCGGACACTGAAGCTTTCTTT.

V is TRBV5-1 and J is TRBJ2-3; D remains unclear. From germline, CDR1 is SGHRS and CDR2 YFSETQ. This CDR3 is built from 11 residues. The germline V and J ends were trimmed by 3 bases and 2 bases, with 1 base remaining between them. CDR3 nucleotide sequence: TGCGCCAGCAGCTACACAGATACGCAGTATTTT. It specifies CASSYTDTQYF. Based on the CDR3 plus reference TRBV5-1 and TRBJ2-3, the full variable domain is KAGVTQTPRYLIKTRGQQVTLSCSPISGHRSVSWYQQTPGQGLQFLFEYFSETQRNKGNFPGRFSGRQFSNSRSEMNVSTLELGDSALYLCASSYTDTQYFGPGTRLTVL.

This clone showed up just a few times. The genes are TRBV7-2 and TRBJ2-5; no firm D call. Germline CDR1 reads SGHTA; CDR2 reads FQGNSA. This CDR3 has 11 residues. V was cut by 5 bases and J by 3 bases, with 4 bases left in between. In DNA form, the CDR3 reads TGTGCCAGCAGCGATGAAGAGACCCAGTACTTC. Protein product: CASSDEETQYF.

The gene calls are TRBV5-4 and TRBJ2-2; no definite D call. The germline CDR1 and CDR2 sequences are SGHNT and YYREEE (reference sequence). The CDR3 runs 13 residues. Trimming left V 4 bases short and J 8 bases short, with 12 bases between. This CDR3 is CASSQGPLGELFF. CDR3 nucleotide sequence: TGTGCCAGCAGCCAAGGACCCTTGGGGGAGCTGTTTTTT.

This clone rates as medium-sized (0.01 to 0.1%). J is TRBJ2-2 and V is TRBV5-1; D is undetermined. V lost 3 bases and J 2 bases, leaving 14 bases between the germline ends. The CDR3 length is 16 residues. Germline assignment: CDR1 SGHRS and CDR2 YFSETQ. The CDR3 protein is CASSYTPTKNTGELFF. CDR3 in DNA: TGCGCCAGCAGCTATACACCCACTAAAAACACCGGGGAGCTGTTTTTT.

The V call is TRBV18, the J call TRBJ2-1; the match to TRBD1 covers 9 bases. This CDR3 spans 15 amino acids. Germline V gives CDR1 KGHSH, CDR2 LQKENI. V was pared by 3 bases and J by 6 bases, with 6 bases of the junction left unmatched. The DNA of the CDR3 is TGTGCCAGCTCACCCGGGACAGGGATGGTCAATGAGCAGTTCTTC. This sequence encodes CASSPGTGMVNEQFF.

The chain's CDR3 is CASTVRQETQYF. CDR3 sequence (DNA): TGTGCCAGCACAGTCCGGCAAGAGACCCAGTACTTC. The chain has TRBV6-7 and TRBJ2-5; D is unresolved. TRBV6-7 carries the ORF label, with uncertain function. Trimming cost V 7 bases and J 2 bases, with 8 bases left between them. The length of the CDR3 is 12 residues.

V is TRBV6-5 and J is TRBJ2-1; D is uncertain. This CDR3 has 15 amino acids. V was shortened by 5 bases and J by 5 bases, with 16 bases between the two germline ends. CDR1 MNHEY and CDR2 SVGAGI come from the germline V gene. CDR3 nucleotide sequence: TGTGCCAGCAGTCCCGGGCAACTATCCGACAATGAGCAGTTCTTC. This codes for CASSPGQLSDNEQFF.

The genes are TRBV18 and TRBJ1-2; 8 positions match TRBD1. The CDR3 has 14 amino acids. Germline loops: CDR1 KGHSH, CDR2 LQKENI. V was clipped by 5 bases and J by 0 bases; unmatched bases: 2. CDR3 nucleotide sequence: TGTGCCAGCTCATTGACAGGGGCTAACTATGGCTACACCTTC. This codes for CASSLTGANYGYTF.

This chain uses TRBV10-2 with TRBJ2-5; 9 bases are a match to TRBD2. The junction had 11 bases not matched to a gene; V was cut back by 7 bases and J by 5 bases. Germline lookup yields CDR1 WSHSY and CDR2 SAAADI. This CDR3 has 15 residues. CDR3 sequence: CASTGSGRIAETQYF. Written as DNA, the CDR3 is TGCGCCAGCACCGGGAGCGGGAGGATAGCGGAGACCCAGTACTTC.

This chain connects TRBV14 to TRBJ2-7, with 11 bases matching TRBD2. V shed 1 base, J shed 9 bases, and the junction held 8 bases outside the gene matches. The CDR3 length is 15 residues. Per the germline V gene, CDR1 is SGHDN and CDR2 is FVKESK. CDR3 DNA: TGTGCCAGCAGCCAAGGACTAGCGGGAAGGTTAGGGCAGTACTTC. Its translation: CASSQGLAGRLGQYF.

The rearrangement joins TRBV6-6 to TRBJ2-1; 8 nucleotides agree with TRBD2. The CDR3 runs 15 residues. J gave up 4 bases and V 4 bases, and 6 bases lay outside the gene matches. CDR1 is MNHNY and CDR2 is SVGAGI in the germline V gene (reference sequence). For the CDR3, the DNA is TGTGCCAGCAGTTCTCTCGGGAGGGAGTACAATGAGCAGTTCTTC. Translation: CASSSLGREYNEQFF.

The chain combines TRBV2 with TRBJ2-2; 10 positions agree with TRBD2. Looked up from germline, CDR1 is SNHLY and CDR2 is FYNNEI. The ends lost 1 base at V and 4 bases at J; junction bases unmatched: 3. The CDR3 spans 16 residues. The CDR3 protein is CASSEDLAGATGELFF. DNA for the CDR3: TGTGCCAGCAGTGAAGACCTAGCGGGAGCCACCGGGGAGCTGTTTTTT.

This chain connects TRBV28 to TRBJ2-1, with 10 positions matching TRBD2. The CDR3 runs to 14 residues. Germline-derived CDR1 and CDR2 are MDHEN and SYDVKM. Trimming removed 7 bases from V and 6 bases from J; junction bases left unmatched: 6. This CDR3 reads CASISPSGSNEQFF. Here the CDR3 DNA reads TGTGCCAGCATATCGCCTAGCGGGAGCAATGAGCAGTTCTTC.

The V call is TRBV7-2, the J call TRBJ1-1; TRBD1 aligns across 9 bases. J gave up 4 bases and V 5 bases, and 5 bases lay outside the gene matches. The CDR3 spans 14 residues. Germline V gene sequence: CDR1 SGHTA, CDR2 FQGNSA. The CDR3 here is CASSDYRGRTEAFF. In nucleotides, the CDR3 is TGTGCCAGCAGCGACTACAGGGGGCGCACTGAAGCTTTCTTT. Full variable domain (missing parts from reference TRBV7-2 and TRBJ1-1): GAGVSQSPSNKVTEKGKDVELRCDPISGHTALYWYRQSLGQGLEFLIYFQGNSAPDKSGLPSDRFSAERTGGSVSTLTIQRTQQEDSAVYLCASSDYRGRTEAFFGQGTRLTVV.

The CDR3 DNA sequence: TGTGCCAGCAGCAAAGGACAGGGCCTCTTCTCTGGAAACACCATATATTTT. Translating gives CASSKGQGLFSGNTIYF. V usage is TRBV14 and J usage is TRBJ1-3, with 8 bases aligning to TRBD1. V gave up 5 bases and J gave up 0 bases; unmatched junction bases: 9. This CDR3 is 17 amino acids long. Germline CDR1 SGHDN, CDR2 FVKESK.

The chain recombines TRBV19 with TRBJ1-1, with 9 bases lining up with TRBD1. Trimming at V came to 3 bases and at J to 1 base, leaving 6 bases not matched to a gene. The CDR3 covers 16 residues. Germline loops: CDR1 LNHDA, CDR2 SQIVND (reference sequence). The CDR3 nucleotides are TGTGCCAGTAGTATCTCCCAGGACAGGGGGAACACTGAAGCTTTCTTT. Encoded protein: CASSISQDRGNTEAFF.

The chain uses TRBV15 and TRBJ1-1; D not resolved. V was trimmed by 4 bases and J by 2 bases, leaving 8 bases between them. From germline, CDR1 is LNHNV and CDR2 YYDKDF (reference sequence). CDR3 size: 13 residues. CDR3 loop: CATSKTPNTEAFF. The CDR3 DNA sequence: TGTGCCACCAGCAAGACACCCAACACTGAAGCTTTCTTT.

V and J are TRBV27 and TRBJ2-1; D may be TRBD1 (6 bases). The CDR3 length is 13 residues. The V and J ends lost 6 bases and 5 bases respectively, with 11 bases between them. Germline CDR1 MNHEY, CDR2 SMNVEV (reference sequence). The CDR3 loop is CASRLQGDNEQFF. Here the CDR3 DNA reads TGTGCCAGCAGACTACAGGGAGACAATGAGCAGTTCTTC.